A single sample is the source of the 18 T cell receptor beta chains below, sequenced in a study of blood T cell repertoires in COVID-19 (TCRdb year 2020). The library was produced with the immunoSEQ multiplex PCR assay. Held by TCRdb, this immuneACCESS table contains in-frame sequences only and omits some clones. Under half of the omission traces to an unresolved V gene where checked; the cause of the rest is unknown. Within this sample are approximately 390,000 clones, with roughly 86% of them counted one time only. Of the sample, over 2% is held by the ten largest clones. What was sequenced was peripheral blood. The receptors derive from a woman aged 60-70 years with COVID-19, enrolled during active disease.

The CDR3 loop reads CASSLTSRDYGYTF. For the CDR3, the DNA is TGTGCCAGCAGCTTGACATCCAGGGACTATGGCTACACCTTC. The chain couples TRBV11-2 to TRBJ1-2, with TRBD1 as a possible D gene (5 bases). The CDR3 contains 14 residues. In germline, CDR1 is SGHAT, CDR2 FQNNGV. V dropped 3 bases and J dropped 3 bases, with 11 bases sitting between them.

The chain carries TRBV12-2 and TRBJ2-5; the table gives TRBD1 as D, unverified against the DNA. TRBV12-2 is marked as a pseudogene. This CDR3 region has 16 residues. CDR3 loop: CASRLAYEDNQETQYF. The CDR3 nucleotides are TGTGCAAGTCGCTTAGCTTACGAGGACAACCAAGAGACCCAGTACTTC.

In this sample, this clone turned up a few times. V gene TRBV6-5 combines with J gene TRBJ2-2, with a weak D call TRBD1 (5 bases). V was pared by 11 bases and J by 2 bases, with 12 bases between. Germline V gene lookup returns CDR1 MNHEY and CDR2 SVGAGI. The CDR3 totals 13 residues. Written as DNA, the CDR3 is TGTGCCGGCCGGCAGGGCAACACCGGGGAGCTGTTTTTT. This codes for CAGRQGNTGELFF.

The gene calls are TRBV5-1 and TRBJ2-1; TRBD1 matches at 8 bases. This CDR3 comprises 17 residues. The trim removed 4 bases at V and 0 bases at J, leaving 9 bases unmatched. CDR1 is SGHRS and CDR2 is YFSETQ in the germline V gene. In DNA form, the CDR3 reads TGCGCCAGCAGCCTAAGACAGGGGTCGGGCTCCTACAATGAGCAGTTCTTC. Its protein is CASSLRQGSGSYNEQFF.

This sequence joins TRBV5-4 and TRBJ2-7; TRBD1 matches at 10 bases. CDR1 SGHNT and CDR2 YYREEE come from the germline V gene (reference sequence). J was trimmed by 5 bases and V by 4 bases; bases with no gene match: 12. The CDR3 spans 16 residues. The CDR3 is CASSKGTDRGLNEQYF. The CDR3 DNA reads TGTGCCAGCAGCAAGGGAACGGACAGGGGGTTGAACGAGCAGTACTTC.

About this clone itself: At one of its ends the junction is not consistent with the germline gene, which may arise from a read error. This sequence joins TRBV6-5 and TRBJ2-2, with a tentative D call TRBD2 (7 bases). The CDR3 spans 16 residues. Germline V gene lookup returns CDR1 MNHEY and CDR2 SVGAGI. This chain's CDR3 is CPSSYSPGGARGELFF. CDR3 DNA sequence: TGTCCCAGCAGTTACTCGCCGGGGGGCGCGAGGGGGGAGCTGTTTTTT.

As regards this clone: Other DNA sequences in this specimen translate into the identical CDR3. The chain recombines TRBV6-5 with TRBJ1-2, with D tentatively TRBD1 (6 bases). This CDR3 is built from 13 residues. With 6 bases removed from V and 2 bases from J, the gap between germline ends came to 10 bases. Germline lookup yields CDR1 MNHEY and CDR2 SVGAGI. The CDR3 protein is CASSMDRNYGYTF. The CDR3 DNA is TGTGCCAGCAGCATGGACAGAAACTATGGCTACACCTTC.

V is TRBV11-2 and J is TRBJ2-1, with 13 nucleotides matching TRBD2. The CDR3 consists of 15 residues. Germline assignment: CDR1 SGHAT and CDR2 FQNNGV. J gave up 4 bases and V 5 bases, and 2 bases lay outside the gene matches. The CDR3 DNA reads TGTGCCAGCAGCGAGACTAGCGGGGGGTACAATGAGCAGTTCTTC. This sequence encodes CASSETSGGYNEQFF. The full variable domain, in which reference TRBV11-2 and TRBJ2-1 provide the parts outside the CDR3, is EAGVAQSPRYKIIEKRQSVAFWCNPISGHATLYWYQQILGQGPKLLIQFQNNGVVDDSQLPKDRFSAERLKGVDSTLKIQPAKLEDSAVYLCASSETSGGYNEQFFGPGTRLTVL.

This chain uses TRBV24-1 with TRBJ2-7; D is perhaps TRBD2 (6 bases). The CDR3 runs to 11 residues. In germline, CDR1 is KGHDR, CDR2 SFDVKD. V lost 6 bases and J 9 bases, leaving 11 bases between the germline ends. CDR3 DNA: TGTGCCACCAGTCACGGGAGTGGGCAGTACTTC. Translated: CATSHGSGQYF.

The genes are TRBV5-1 and TRBJ2-3, with D perhaps matching TRBD1 (6 bases). Germline loops: CDR1 SGHRS, CDR2 YFSETQ. Between the trimmed V and J ends, which lost 4 bases and 4 bases, there was a span of 19 bases. This CDR3 has 16 amino acids. The CDR3 coding sequence is TGCGCCAGCAGCCGAGAGGGACATGTGCGGGCAGATACGCAGTATTTT. Its protein is CASSREGHVRADTQYF.

The chain couples TRBV6-5 to TRBJ2-3, with TRBD2 as a possible D gene (6 bases). Germline lookup yields CDR1 MNHEY and CDR2 SVGAGI. The CDR3 contains 14 residues. Deletions cut 7 bases from V and 2 bases from J, with 13 bases between. DNA of the CDR3: TGTGCCAGCACGGGGGTGCCTTACACAGATACGCAGTATTTT. As protein: CASTGVPYTDTQYF.

The V call is TRBV2, the J call TRBJ1-6; TRBD1 might be the D (5 bases). The CDR3 contains 13 residues. Germline CDR1 and CDR2: SNHLY and FYNNEI. With 0 bases removed from V and 10 bases from J, the gap between germline ends came to 7 bases. CDR3 bases: TGTGCCAGCAGTGAAGCTAGGGGCTCACCCCTCCACTTT. Translating it yields CASSEARGSPLHF.

This chain connects TRBV18 to TRBJ2-2; weak D call: TRBD1 (5 bases). This CDR3 has 16 residues. V was clipped by 0 bases and J by 5 bases, with 13 bases between them. Germline assignment: CDR1 KGHSH and CDR2 LQKENI. Here the CDR3 DNA reads TGTGCCAGCTCACCACCAGGGGCCCCCCAAACCGGGGAGCTGTTTTTT. Translation: CASSPPGAPQTGELFF. The whole variable domain, remainder taken from reference TRBV18 and TRBJ2-2, is NAGVMQNPRHLVRRRGQEARLRCSPMKGHSHVYWYRQLPEEGLKFMVYLQKENIIDESGMPKERFSAEFPKEGPSILRIQQVVRGDSAAYFCASSPPGAPQTGELFFGEGSRLTVL.

V and J are TRBV10-3 and TRBJ1-1; 7 nucleotides align to TRBD1. Germline V gene sequence: CDR1 ENHRY, CDR2 SYGVKD. This CDR3 contains 15 residues. The V segment lost 3 bases and the J segment 3 bases; nucleotides outside the gene matches: 7. The CDR3 sequence: CAISDSRTGHTEAFF. The CDR3 region has the DNA TGTGCCATCAGTGATAGTCGGACAGGTCACACTGAAGCTTTCTTT.

V gene TRBV7-3 combines with J gene TRBJ2-3, with TRBD1 identical over 9 bases. The V gene's germline CDR1 is SGHTA and CDR2 FQGTGA. The V gene end was trimmed by 6 bases and the J gene end by 5 bases; junction bases not matched to a gene: 6. The CDR3 spans 14 residues. In nucleotides, the CDR3 is TGTGCCAGCAGTTCCGGGACAGGGATAGATACGCAGTATTTT. It specifies CASSSGTGIDTQYF. The variable domain in full, completed from reference TRBV7-3 and TRBJ2-3, reads GAGVSQTPSNKVTEKGKYVELRCDPISGHTALYWYRQSLGQGPEFLIYFQGTGAADDSGLPNDRFFAVRPEGSVSTLKIQRTERGDSAVYLCASSSGTGIDTQYFGPGTRLTVL.

The gene calls are TRBV5-1 and TRBJ2-5; the D is unclear. This CDR3 contains 15 residues. Trimming cost V 0 bases and J 2 bases, with 11 bases left between them. Germline V gives CDR1 SGHRS, CDR2 YFSETQ. The CDR3 spells CASSLATGSQETQYF. The CDR3 DNA sequence: TGCGCCAGCAGCTTGGCGACTGGGTCACAAGAGACCCAGTACTTC.

The chain couples TRBV11-3 to TRBJ2-5, with TRBD2 matching 12 bases. The length of the CDR3 is 16 residues. The germline CDR1 and CDR2 sequences are SGHNT and YENEEA. V lost 5 bases and J lost 5; bases outside the gene matches: 9. The CDR3 region is CASSRGLAGTRETQYF. CDR3 in DNA: TGTGCCAGCAGCCGTGGACTAGCGGGGACCCGGGAGACCCAGTACTTC.

The chain combines TRBV5-1 with TRBJ1-5; D ambiguous. The CDR3 extends over 15 amino acids. V was cut by 0 bases and J by 3 bases, with 10 bases left in between. In germline, CDR1 is SGHRS, CDR2 YFSETQ. The CDR3 spells CASSLGAGLNQPQHF. The CDR3, as DNA: TGCGCCAGCAGCTTGGGGGCAGGACTCAATCAGCCCCAGCATTTT.